This passage covers 27 T cell receptor beta chains from one sample sequenced in a study of CD8 T cells in ankylosing spondylitis. Study-level findings and limits: Typical of ankylosing spondylitis blood, it appeared, was a TCR beta motif of under 10 highly homologous variants.

TCRdb reprocessed the 5' RACE reads via MiXCR and lists one record per CDR3 protein. This sample has approximately 520,000 distinct CDR3 sequences, with less than 6% found just once. No antigen is known for these receptors. What was sequenced was blood, either unsorted or a sorted T cell fraction (not recorded which). The receptors come from a male donor with ankylosing spondylitis.

There are many counts of this clonotype. The rearrangement links TRBV20-1 to TRBJ1-1; TRBD1 agrees at 7 bases. CDR1 DFQATT and CDR2 SNEGSKA come from the germline V gene (reference sequence). Trimming at V came to 6 bases and at J to 6 bases, leaving 4 bases not matched to a gene. This CDR3 spans 11 amino acids. CDR3 nucleotide sequence: TGCAGTGCCAACAGGGGACCTGAAGCTTTCTTT. As protein: CSANRGPEAFF.

This clonotype was observed a few times. V usage is TRBV24-1 and J usage is TRBJ2-6, with D unclear. V lost 4 bases and J 0 bases, leaving 9 bases between the germline ends. This CDR3 is built from 16 residues. Germline V gives CDR1 KGHDR, CDR2 SFDVKD. CDR3 protein: CATSEGSTSGANVLTF. The CDR3, as DNA: TGTGCCACCAGTGAGGGCAGCACCTCTGGGGCCAACGTCCTGACTTTC.

The sample holds many counts of this clonotype. The chain uses TRBV7-8 and TRBJ1-3, with D possibly TRBD1 on 6 matching bases. Germline CDR1 SGHVS, CDR2 FQNEAQ. The V end lost 5 bases, the J end lost 1 base, and 12 bases lay between the germline ends. The CDR3 is made up of 15 amino acids. The CDR3 DNA is TGTGCCAGCAGCCAAAGGGGGTTATCTGGAAACACCATATATTTT. Translating gives CASSQRGLSGNTIYF.

The sample holds a few counts of this clonotype. The rearrangement links TRBV3-1 to TRBJ2-7; maybe TRBD1 (6 bases). Germline V lookup: CDR1 LGHDT, CDR2 YNNKEL (reference sequence). This CDR3 region has 12 residues. V shed 0 bases and J shed 7 bases, with 7 bases lying between them. The CDR3 bases are TGTGCCAGCAGCCAAGAAGGGGGAGAGCAGTACTTC. This translates into CASSQEGGEQYF.

In its sample, this clonotype was seen many times. The chain combines TRBV20-1 with TRBJ1-2, with D unclear. Trimming shortened V by 1 base and J by 6 bases, and 12 bases separated the two germline ends. Germline V gene sequence: CDR1 DFQATT, CDR2 SNEGSKA (reference sequence). The length of the CDR3 is 13 residues. The CDR3: CSARAYVGDGYTF. CDR3 coding DNA: TGCAGTGCTAGAGCCTATGTTGGGGATGGCTACACCTTC.

This clonotype was detected many times. The chain carries TRBV28 and TRBJ2-1; 10 bases are shared with TRBD2. Germline values: CDR1 MDHEN, CDR2 SYDVKM. V lost 5 bases to trimming and J lost 6 bases; unmatched junction nucleotides: 16. This CDR3 is 18 amino acids long. In nucleotides, the CDR3 is TGTGCCAGCAGTAAATGGCCCATAGCGGGAGGCCAGATCAATGAGCAGTTCTTC. Protein product: CASSKWPIAGGQINEQFF.

The table lists this clonotype with many counts. DNA for the CDR3: TGCGCCAGCAGCCAATCTAACAGGGGACTAGCGGGAGGGTCCTCCTACAATGAGCAGTTCTTC. As protein: CASSQSNRGLAGGSSYNEQFF. This chain connects TRBV4-1 to TRBJ2-1; TRBD2 matches 16 bases. CDR3 length equals 21 residues. J gave up 0 bases and V 2 bases, and 10 bases lay outside the gene matches. CDR1 MGHRA and CDR2 YSYEKL come from the germline V gene.

The V call is TRBV18, the J call TRBJ2-1; D ambiguous. This CDR3 contains 14 residues. Germline CDR1 is KGHSH and CDR2 is LQKENI. Trimming cost V 2 bases and J 4 bases, with 9 bases left between them. The CDR3 spells CASSPDQEYNEQFF. The CDR3 DNA reads TGTGCCAGCTCACCAGATCAGGAATACAATGAGCAGTTCTTC.

The chain employs TRBV6-7 and TRBJ2-3; TRBD1 matches at 9 bases. TRBV6-7 is an ORF for which the function is uncertain. The length of the CDR3 is 16 residues. Trimming removed 2 bases from V and 3 bases from J; junction bases left unmatched: 6. For the CDR3, the DNA is TGTGCCAGCAGTTACAGGGGGACAGGGAGGACAGATACGCAGTATTTT. Residues: CASSYRGTGRTDTQYF.

This clonotype was seen repeatedly, ten times or more. V and J are TRBV7-2 and TRBJ2-2, with D possibly being TRBD2 (5 bases). Trimming took off 5 bases at V and 5 bases at J, with 15 bases between the two ends. Germline V lookup: CDR1 SGHTA, CDR2 FQGNSA. The CDR3 length is 15 residues. CDR3 sequence: CASSRPGLPTGELFF. The CDR3 DNA sequence: TGTGCCAGCAGCCGCCCCGGACTCCCTACCGGGGAGCTGTTTTTT.

The sample holds many counts of this clonotype. The chain uses TRBV6-5 and TRBJ2-7; 7 bases map to TRBD2. Germline V gene sequence: CDR1 MNHEY, CDR2 SVGAGI. The CDR3 length is 16 residues. With 0 bases clipped from V and 4 bases from J, the junction kept 9 bases outside the gene matches. The CDR3 is CASSYSGVGGGYEQYF. The DNA for the CDR3 is TGTGCCAGCAGTTACTCGGGAGTGGGCGGGGGATACGAGCAGTACTTC.

This clonotype has at least ten counts. The rearrangement links TRBV29-1 to TRBJ2-7, with D unresolved. Germline CDR1 SQVTM, CDR2 ANQGSEA. V lost 4 bases to trimming and J lost 3 bases, with 4 bases between them. The CDR3 runs 10 residues. CDR3 coding DNA: TGCAGCGTTGCAGGCTACGAGCAGTACTTC. The encoded protein is CSVAGYEQYF.

This clonotype was seen at least ten times. This chain links TRBV6-2 or TRBV6-3 with TRBJ2-7; D is undetermined. The CDR3 has 12 amino acids. Germline V lookup: CDR1 MNHEY, CDR2 SVGEGT. V lost 7 bases and J lost 7, with 14 bases in between. The CDR3 DNA reads TGTGCCAGCACCGACAATCCGGTTGAGCAGTACTTC. Translated: CASTDNPVEQYF.

This clonotype was seen a handful of times. The chain links TRBV7-8 to TRBJ2-7; 7 nucleotides align to TRBD1. J lost 3 bases, V lost 5 bases, and 7 bases had no gene match. Per the germline V gene, CDR1 is SGHVS and CDR2 is FQNEAQ. The CDR3 sequence is 14 residues long. CDR3 DNA: TGTGCCAGCAGCACCCGGGACAGATTCTACGAGCAGTACTTC. As protein: CASSTRDRFYEQYF. Drawing the rest from reference TRBV7-8 and TRBJ2-7, the complete variable domain is GAGVSQSPRYKVAKRGQDVALRCDPISGHVSLFWYQQALGQGPEFLTYFQNEAQLDKSGLPSDRFFAERPEGSVSTLKIQRTQQEDSAVYLCASSTRDRFYEQYFGPGTRLTVT.

This clonotype was recorded many times. The J gene is TRBJ1-1, the V gene TRBV7-2, with D unresolved. CDR3 size: 12 residues. Germline V CDR1 and CDR2: SGHTA, FQGNSA. The V gene lost 2 bases and the J gene lost 8 bases, with 9 bases spanning the gap. The CDR3 reads CASSLNGREAFF. Written as DNA, the CDR3 is TGTGCCAGCAGCTTAAACGGACGGGAAGCTTTCTTT.

V usage is TRBV7-2 and J usage is TRBJ2-1; 10 bases fit TRBD2. Germline V gives CDR1 SGHTA, CDR2 FQGNSA. CDR3 length: 16 amino acids. V was clipped by 4 bases and J by 2 bases; unmatched bases: 5. The CDR3 sequence: CASSYTSGRAYNEQFF. Written as DNA, the CDR3 is TGTGCCAGCAGCTACACCAGCGGGAGGGCCTACAATGAGCAGTTCTTC.

Ten or more counts support this clonotype. V is TRBV4-3 and J is TRBJ2-3; 7 bases fit TRBD1. The germline V gene encodes CDR1 LGHNA and CDR2 YSLEER. Trimming at V came to 1 base and at J to 2 bases, leaving 6 bases not matched to a gene. The CDR3 extends over 16 amino acids. CDR3: CASSQGTGELTDTQYF. CDR3 nucleotide sequence: TGCGCCAGCAGCCAAGGGACAGGAGAACTCACAGATACGCAGTATTTT.

This clonotype was picked up many times. The chain has TRBV7-2 and TRBJ1-4; no clear D. V gave up 5 bases and J gave up 8 bases, with 18 bases separating them. Germline lookup yields CDR1 SGHTA and CDR2 FQGNSA. CDR3 size: 15 residues. CDR3 sequence: CASSRSGGPGEKLFF. The CDR3 region has the DNA TGTGCCAGCAGCCGCTCGGGCGGGCCGGGGGAAAAACTGTTTTTT. The whole variable domain, remainder taken from reference TRBV7-2 and TRBJ1-4, is GAGVSQSPSNKVTEKGKDVELRCDPISGHTALYWYRQSLGQGLEFLIYFQGNSAPDKSGLPSDRFSAERTGGSVSTLTIQRTQQEDSAVYLCASSRSGGPGEKLFFGSGTQLSVL.

This clonotype was seen at least ten times. The gene calls are TRBV11-2 and TRBJ1-6; D remains ambiguous. The V gene lost 0 bases and the J gene lost 4 bases, with 13 bases spanning the gap. Looked up from germline, CDR1 is SGHAT and CDR2 is FQNNGV. The CDR3 totals 17 residues. In DNA form, the CDR3 reads TGTGCCAGCAGCTTAGAAAGTTGGGCAGAATATAATTCACCCCTCCACTTT. Protein: CASSLESWAEYNSPLHF.

The chain is built from TRBV20-1 and TRBJ2-1; TRBD2 agrees at 7 bases. Looked up from germline, CDR1 is DFQATT and CDR2 is SNEGSKA (reference sequence). J was trimmed by 9 bases and V by 4 bases; bases with no gene match: 15. The CDR3 loop spans 15 amino acids. The CDR3 coding sequence is TGCAGTGCTAAAATCCTGAGTGCGGGAGCTCCTGAGCAGTTCTTC. This translates into CSAKILSAGAPEQFF.

The chain is built from TRBV6-1 and TRBJ1-2; TRBD1 matches 9 bases. Germline CDR1 and CDR2: MNHNS and SASEGT. CDR3 length equals 14 residues. Trimming at V came to 6 bases and at J to 4 bases, leaving 6 bases not matched to a gene. As DNA, the CDR3 is TGTGCCAGCAGCCCGGGACAGGGCACCTATGGCTACACCTTC. Its translation: CASSPGQGTYGYTF.

The table lists this clonotype with many counts. The chain has TRBV4-1 and TRBJ1-2; the D is unclear. The length of the CDR3 is 13 residues. Trimming pared 3 bases from V and 8 bases from J, leaving 13 bases between. Germline-derived CDR1 and CDR2 are MGHRA and YSYEKL. The CDR3 loop reads CASSHPSGGGYTF. CDR3 sequence (DNA): TGCGCCAGCAGCCACCCCTCCGGTGGGGGCTACACCTTC.

The sample holds a few counts of this clonotype. The gene calls are TRBV29-1 and TRBJ2-1; D is undetermined. The germline V gene has CDR1 SQVTM and CDR2 ANQGSEA. This CDR3 comprises 11 residues. Trimming took 4 bases from V and 9 from J, leaving 10 bases between them. The DNA for the CDR3 is TGCAGCGTTGGATCCCCAGGTGAGCAGTTCTTC. Translated, it gives CSVGSPGEQFF.

Many counts were recorded for this clonotype. V is TRBV12-3 or TRBV12-4 and J is TRBJ2-3; a weak D match, TRBD1 (6 bases). The length of the CDR3 is 18 residues. V was trimmed by 1 base and J by 4 bases, leaving 21 bases between them. The CDR3 DNA is TGTGCCAGCAGTTTAGTCGAGTCCAGCTACAGGGTTTCAGATACGCAGTATTTT. Its translation is CASSLVESSYRVSDTQYF.

As concerns this clonotype: This may be a read error, as it is one base from a much larger clone. This rearrangement joins TRBV7-3 to TRBJ2-5, with D perhaps assigned TRBD1 or TRBD2 (5 bases each). Trimming left V 3 bases short and J 5 bases short, with 16 bases between. CDR3 length equals 15 residues. The germline V gene encodes CDR1 SGHTA and CDR2 FQGTGA. DNA for the CDR3: TGTGCCAGCAGCTTCACAGGCGGAGGATTGGAGACCCAGTACTTC. Its translation: CASSFTGGGLETQYF.

In this sample, this clonotype turned up many times. The J gene is TRBJ1-2, the V gene TRBV20-1; the D is unclear. Trimming pared 3 bases from V and 4 bases from J, leaving 15 bases between. This CDR3 is 14 amino acids long. CDR1 and CDR2 (germline): DFQATT, SNEGSKA (reference sequence). CDR3 coding DNA: TGCAGTGCTAGTCGCAGCGGTGGTCCCTATGGCTACACCTTC. It specifies CSASRSGGPYGYTF.

This clonotype showed up many times. This chain uses TRBV27 with TRBJ2-1, with D perhaps TRBD1 or TRBD2 (5 bases each). Looked up from germline, CDR1 is MNHEY and CDR2 is SMNVEV (reference sequence). This CDR3 contains 15 residues. V was trimmed by 1 base and J by 6 bases, leaving 13 bases between them. CDR3: CASSLYPGSSNEQFF. CDR3 nucleotide sequence: TGTGCCAGCAGTTTATATCCAGGGAGCAGCAATGAGCAGTTCTTC.